This TCR beta chain came from a study of T cell responses to AZD1222 COVID-19 vaccine. This clone was seen more than once but under ten times. Antigen: not known. CDR1 and CDR2 from the germline V gene are LGHNT and FRNRAP. V lost 2 bases, J lost 6 bases, and 4 bases lay in between. The CDR3 is 11 amino acids. Study conclusions and caveats: Per reports, nearly half of all spike-specific TCRs target regions that are unmutated in variants. Compared with day 0, the breadth and depth of the Spike-specific TCR repertoire rose significantly after two doses of AZD1222.

Only in-frame clones appear in the TCRdb table, and some are missing; sequencing was by immunoSEQ multiplex PCR. This table has about 140,000 clones, just over 90% appearing once. The TCR sequence derives from an adult in good health. This sequence joins TRBV12-5 and TRBJ1-2; D gene unclear. The sample was peripheral blood, taken on day 0 of MenACWY control vaccination. The CDR3 coding sequence is TGTGCTAGTGGTTTGACCAATGGCTACACCTTC. Its translation: CASGLTNGYTF.